Described below is a single T cell receptor beta chain sequence and its context. What antigen it recognizes has not been identified. Base quality data are lacking; no much larger clone is found one base away. As encoded in the germline V gene (reference sequence), CDR1 is LNHDA while CDR2 is SQIVND. Including the terminal cysteine and phenylalanine, the CDR3 comprises 15 residues. The read is trimmed to its CDR3 DNA, 45 bases read in frame from base 1. V loses 3 bases at its end and J loses 7 bases; junction bases beyond the gene matches: 8. This entry is derived from a study of T cells in localized non-small cell lung cancer (TCRdb year 2020). A note on the overall study: The study analyzed T cell repertoires of hundreds of early-stage NSCLC patients, comparing tumors and uninvolved tumor-adjacent lungs. All 220 or so NSCLC patients in the cohort were treatment-naive and had localized lung tumors that were resected. The mean age of the NSCLC patients was around 65 years, with about 120 men and about a hundred women. What the work shows at the level of the full study, not this receptor alone: Uninvolved tumor-adjacent lung showed the highest T cell clonality, higher than tumor, which suggests more focused antigenic responses in the uninvolved tumor-adjacent lung. Because the study design was exploratory, TCR variables were selected using unadjusted p-values without false-discovery rate correction. Multi-region tumor sequencing was not performed, so intratumor heterogeneity could not be excluded. Of the top 100 tumor clones, a median of 57 were detected in paired uninvolved adjacent lung; around 30 were also among that lung's top 100. Higher blood T cell density associated with longer overall survival, while higher adjacent-lung clonality associated with shorter survival.

At diagnosis, peripheral blood, uninvolved tumor-adjacent lung and tumor were collected and stored as a combination of fresh-frozen and FFPE material. Blood samples were analyzed as peripheral blood mononuclear cells for TCR repertoire profiling. The immunoSEQ Assay was used to sequence TCR beta CDR3 regions from DNA. The study's own analysis went as follows. To compute T cell density, TCR beta template counts were normalized to usable DNA, which was estimated by amplifying housekeeping genes. The preseqR package was used to estimate richness by extrapolating to 400,000 templates for PBMC samples and to 120,000 templates for tissue samples. Clonality was taken to be one minus Pielou's evenness. To identify tissue-enriched TCRs, differential abundance testing was run on productive amino-acid clonotypes with a minimum total count of 5 and an alpha of 0.1. Repertoire overlap between compartments was quantified with the Jaccard Index and Morisita Overlap Index. GLIPH grouped TCR beta CDR3s together with public tetramer-defined viral CDR3s, and a viral motif had to include at least three viral sequences and also show V-gene enrichment. The clones in this table, taken by TCRdb from immuneACCESS, are in-frame only. Not every clone is retained; where verified, under half of the shortfall comes from an unresolved V gene, and the cause of the rest is unknown. D and trimming come from the DNA, and the V and J calls and clone size come from that table. The sample table records tens of thousands of clones; around 89% of these occur just once. The ten biggest clones cover 20% of the sample.

Recombination connected TRBV19 to TRBJ1-4, with 7 junctional bases fitting TRBD1. Sequenced here: peripheral blood, sampled before any cancer treatment. This receptor was identified in a woman between 35 and 75 years old with stage I squamous cell lung carcinoma. The DNA sequence reads TGTGCCAGTAGTATCGGAGGGGGCAGGGTTGAAAAACTGTTTTTT. It codes for CASSIGGGRVEKLFF. The reference TRBV19 and TRBJ1-4 proteins fill in what lies around the CDR3, so the full variable domain reads DGGITQSPKYLFRKEGQNVTLSCEQNLNHDAMYWYRQDPGQGLRLIYYSQIVNDFQKGDIAEGYSVSREKKESFPLTVTSAQKNPTAFYLCASSIGGGRVEKLFFGSGTQLSVL.